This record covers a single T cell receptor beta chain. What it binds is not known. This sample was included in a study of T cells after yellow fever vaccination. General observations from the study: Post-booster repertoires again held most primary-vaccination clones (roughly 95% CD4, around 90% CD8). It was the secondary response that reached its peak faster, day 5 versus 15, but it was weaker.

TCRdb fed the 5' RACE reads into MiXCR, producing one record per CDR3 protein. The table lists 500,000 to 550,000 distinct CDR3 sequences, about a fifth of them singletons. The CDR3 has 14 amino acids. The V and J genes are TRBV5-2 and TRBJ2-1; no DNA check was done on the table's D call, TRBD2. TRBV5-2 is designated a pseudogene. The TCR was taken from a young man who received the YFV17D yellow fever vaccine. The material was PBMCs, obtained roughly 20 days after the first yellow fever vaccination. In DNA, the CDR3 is TGTGCCAGTAAAGGCGGGCTTTCCTACAATGAGCAGTTCTTC. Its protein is CASKGGLSYNEQFF.